The clone carrying this TCR beta chain turned up a few times. The antigen remains unidentified. Germline CDR1 and CDR2: MNHEY and SMNVEV (reference sequence). Trimming took off 5 bases at V and 1 base at J, with 15 bases between the two ends. CDR3 length equals 16 residues. The entry originates in a study of CD8+ T cells in alopecia areata. Overall study results and limits: Scalp and blood retained many expanded lesional clones during tofacitinib.

Reverse transcription of extracted RNA yielded cDNA, which provided the sequencing template. Assay used: immunoSEQ multiplex PCR; TCRdb lists only in-frame clones, some missing. The data contain about 190,000 clones, roughly three fifths of them singletons. Treatment defined: oral pan-JAK inhibitor, 5-10 mg twice daily. PBMCs, the starting material, were the source of sorted CD4+ and CD8+ T cells. The chain employs TRBV27 and TRBJ1-5, with a possible D match to TRBD1 (6 bases). The sample in question was CD4+ T cells sorted from blood, obtained at roughly week 49, from a patient treated with tofacitinib. The clonotype was recovered from a human donor with alopecia areata. This CDR3 is CASSPLDRGSNQPQHF. DNA of the CDR3: TGTGCCAGCAGTCCCCTGGACAGAGGAAGCAATCAGCCCCAGCATTTT.